A single sample is the source of the 14 T cell receptor beta chains below, sequenced in a study of blood T cell repertoires in COVID-19. The repertoire was sequenced with immunoSEQ multiplex PCR; TCRdb's copy has only in-frame clones and lacks some. The sample lists 180,000 or so clones; 65% to 90% were seen once. The sample taken for sequencing was peripheral blood. These receptors were collected from a man in his sixties with acute or convalescent COVID-19.

The CDR3 coding sequence is TGCGCCAGCAGCGGCGGGACAGGGGGCACATCACCCCTCCACTTT. The encoded protein is CASSGGTGGTSPLHF. The chain uses TRBV5-1 and TRBJ1-6, with 12 positions matching TRBD1. Germline values: CDR1 SGHRS, CDR2 YFSETQ. The CDR3 is 15 residues long. V trimming: 4 bases; J trimming: 10 bases; junction bases outside the gene matches: 6.

The chain couples TRBV27 to TRBJ1-6; D uncertain. Germline CDR1 and CDR2: MNHEY and SMNVEV (reference sequence). Trimming took 0 bases from V and 2 from J, leaving 8 bases between them. There are 16 residues in the CDR3. The CDR3 DNA sequence: TGTGCCAGCAGTTTATCGGCCGGGGCCTATAATTCACCCCTCCACTTT. It codes for CASSLSAGAYNSPLHF.

The chain is built from TRBV7-9 and TRBJ2-7; 9 bases are a match to TRBD1. The CDR3 is made up of 14 amino acids. Germline CDR1 is SEHNR and CDR2 is FQNEAQ (reference sequence). V lost 4 bases to trimming and J lost 3 bases; unmatched junction nucleotides: 4. The CDR3 sequence: CASSSGGQGYEQYF. CDR3 DNA: TGTGCCAGCAGCTCTGGGGGACAGGGCTACGAGCAGTACTTC.

Here the CDR3 reads CASSQPVYRYSYNEQFF. The CDR3 nucleotides are TGTGCCAGCAGTCAACCCGTTTACAGGTACTCCTACAATGAGCAGTTCTTC. V is TRBV28 and J is TRBJ2-1; perhaps TRBD1 as D (5 bases). This CDR3 contains 17 residues. The germline V gene encodes CDR1 MDHEN and CDR2 SYDVKM. V lost 5 bases and J 0 bases, leaving 17 bases between the germline ends.

The gene calls are TRBV11-3 and TRBJ2-2, with 10 bases aligning to TRBD1. Germline CDR1 SGHNT, CDR2 YENEEA. The J segment lost 5 bases and the V segment lost 4 bases, leaving 1 base of the junction unmatched. This CDR3 has 14 residues. The CDR3 nucleotides are TGTGCCAGCAGCTCGGACAGGGGGACCGGGGAGCTGTTTTTT. It specifies CASSSDRGTGELFF. Looking up the rest from reference TRBV11-3 and TRBJ2-2 gives the full variable domain: EAGVVQSPRYKIIEKKQPVAFWCNPISGHNTLYWYLQNLGQGPELLIRYENEEAVDDSQLPKDRFSAERLKGVDSTLKIQPAELGDSAVYLCASSSDRGTGELFFGEGSRLTVL.

The chain has TRBV30 and TRBJ1-4; weak D call: TRBD1 (5 bases). CDR3 length: 12 residues. Per germline, CDR1 GTSNPN and CDR2 SVGIG (reference sequence). V lost 8 bases and J 7 bases, leaving 14 bases between the germline ends. For the CDR3, the DNA is TGTGCCGGAGGGGCGGGAGTTGAAAAACTGTTTTTT. Protein product: CAGGAGVEKLFF.

The V and J genes are TRBV12-5 and TRBJ2-3; 7 nucleotides match TRBD2. Germline CDR1 reads LGHNT; CDR2 reads FRNRAP. The trim removed 0 bases at V and 0 bases at J, leaving 6 bases unmatched. The CDR3 spans 17 residues. Written as DNA, the CDR3 is TGTGCTAGTGGTTTGGTATTGAGCGGGGAAAGCACAGATACGCAGTATTTT. It codes for CASGLVLSGESTDTQYF. Looking up the rest from reference TRBV12-5 and TRBJ2-3 gives the full variable domain: DARVTQTPRHKVTEMGQEVTMRCQPILGHNTVFWYRQTMMQGLELLAYFRNRAPLDDSGMPKDRFSAEMPDATLATLKIQPSEPRDSAVYFCASGLVLSGESTDTQYFGPGTRLTVL.

The chain carries TRBV6-5 and TRBJ2-7, with TRBD1 matching over 7 bases. Germline lookup yields CDR1 MNHEY and CDR2 SVGAGI. The CDR3 contains 15 residues. The ends lost 7 bases at V and 2 bases at J; junction bases unmatched: 11. The CDR3 here is CASNVGGDGTYEQYF. The CDR3 bases are TGTGCCAGCAACGTAGGGGGCGACGGCACCTACGAGCAGTACTTC.

This rearrangement joins TRBV6-6 to TRBJ1-2, with 9 bases identical to TRBD1. J was trimmed by 6 bases and V by 2 bases; bases with no gene match: 7. This CDR3 spans 15 amino acids. Germline V gene sequence: CDR1 MNHNY, CDR2 SVGAGI (reference sequence). The CDR3 coding sequence is TGTGCCAGCAGTTACAATCGGGACAGGGCCCATGGCTACACCTTC. This encodes CASSYNRDRAHGYTF.

The chain recombines TRBV28 with TRBJ2-5; weak D call: TRBD1 (6 bases). This CDR3 contains 16 residues. The V end was cut by 3 bases, the J end by 2 bases, with 16 bases between. Germline CDR1 is MDHEN and CDR2 is SYDVKM. CDR3 protein: CASSFWETGKQETQYF. CDR3 DNA: TGTGCCAGCAGTTTTTGGGAAACAGGGAAACAAGAGACCCAGTACTTC.

V usage is TRBV28 and J usage is TRBJ1-5; D is ambiguous. This CDR3 is 13 amino acids long. V was trimmed by 8 bases and J by 1 base, leaving 9 bases between them. Germline CDR1 MDHEN, CDR2 SYDVKM. The DNA of the CDR3 is TGTGCCAGCGTTTCGCAGAGCAATCAGCCCCAGCATTTT. Amino acid sequence: CASVSQSNQPQHF.

With respect to this clone: One junction end disagrees with the germline gene, perhaps due to a read error. The chain combines TRBV11-2 with TRBJ1-4; TRBD1 matches at 7 bases. CDR1 and CDR2 from the germline V gene are SGHAT and FQNNGV. The CDR3 has 12 residues. CDR3 loop: CASSLAGTAGIF. The CDR3 coding sequence is TGTGCCAGCAGCTTGGCCGGGACAGCTGGGATTTTT.

This rearrangement joins TRBV4-2 to TRBJ1-5; 9 bases fit TRBD1. CDR1 LGHNA and CDR2 YNFKEQ come from the germline V gene. This CDR3 spans 15 amino acids. Trimming cost V 5 bases and J 6 bases; bases outside gene matches: 8. The CDR3 DNA follows: TGTGCCAGCAGCTGGACAGGGGTTGAGGGTCAGCCCCAGCATTTT. Translating gives CASSWTGVEGQPQHF.

The J gene is TRBJ1-5, the V gene TRBV7-9, with D possibly TRBD1 on 5 matching bases. Germline assignment: CDR1 SEHNR and CDR2 FQNEAQ (reference sequence). The CDR3 extends over 12 amino acids. The germline V and J ends were trimmed by 5 bases and 7 bases, with 9 bases remaining between them. The CDR3 here is CASSRGDQPQHF. The CDR3 nucleotides read TGTGCCAGCAGCCGGGGGGACCAGCCCCAGCATTTT.